This TCR beta chain was obtained from a study of T cells expressing NK-cell markers. For the study at large: HCMV seropositivity marked most of the eight sequenced donors; one was seronegative.

Germline lookup yields CDR1 SGHVS and CDR2 FQNEAQ. There are 15 residues in the CDR3. Using the 5' RACE reads, TCRdb records one entry per CDR3 protein without DNA. Found here are 500,000 to 600,000 distinct CDR3 sequences; the top ten clones hold approximately 4%. The sequence came from a man younger than 35 in good health. The sequencing input was blood T cells: a sorted CD56 or NKG2C T cell subset, CD4+ or CD8+ T cells, or bulk PBMC T cells (not recorded which). This chain uses TRBV7-8 with TRBJ1-1; TCRdb's D call of TRBD1 is untestable without DNA. CDR3 amino acids: CASIPYRGRNTEAFF.